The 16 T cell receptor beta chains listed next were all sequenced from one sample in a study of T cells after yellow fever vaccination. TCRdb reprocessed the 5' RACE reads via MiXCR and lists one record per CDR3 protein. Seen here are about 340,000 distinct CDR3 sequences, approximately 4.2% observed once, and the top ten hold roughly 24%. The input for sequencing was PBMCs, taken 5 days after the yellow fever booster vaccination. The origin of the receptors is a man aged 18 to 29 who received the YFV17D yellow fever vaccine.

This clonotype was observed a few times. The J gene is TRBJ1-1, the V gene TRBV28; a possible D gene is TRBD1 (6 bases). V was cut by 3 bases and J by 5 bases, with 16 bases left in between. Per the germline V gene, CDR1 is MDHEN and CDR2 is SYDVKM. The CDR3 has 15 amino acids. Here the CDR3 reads CASSLAGGGRTEAFF. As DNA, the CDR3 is TGTGCCAGCAGTTTGGCGGGCGGGGGGCGAACTGAAGCTTTCTTT.

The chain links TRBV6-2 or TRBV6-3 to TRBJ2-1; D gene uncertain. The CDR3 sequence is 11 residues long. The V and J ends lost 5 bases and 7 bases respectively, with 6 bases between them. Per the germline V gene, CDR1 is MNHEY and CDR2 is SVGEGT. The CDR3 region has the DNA TGTGCCAGCAGTACGCTAAATGAGCAGTTCTTC. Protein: CASSTLNEQFF.

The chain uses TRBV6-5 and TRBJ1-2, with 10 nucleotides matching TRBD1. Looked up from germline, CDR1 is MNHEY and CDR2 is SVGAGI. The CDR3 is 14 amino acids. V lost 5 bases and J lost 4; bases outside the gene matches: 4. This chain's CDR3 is CASSTGTGAYGYTF. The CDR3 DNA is TGTGCCAGCAGTACCGGGACAGGGGCCTATGGCTACACCTTC.

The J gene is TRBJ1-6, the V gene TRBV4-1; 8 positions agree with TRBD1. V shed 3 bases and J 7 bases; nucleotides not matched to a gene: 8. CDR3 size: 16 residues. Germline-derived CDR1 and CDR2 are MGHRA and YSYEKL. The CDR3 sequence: CASSQAPGGKNSPLHF. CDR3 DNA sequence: TGCGCCAGCAGCCAGGCCCCAGGGGGCAAGAATTCACCCCTCCACTTT.

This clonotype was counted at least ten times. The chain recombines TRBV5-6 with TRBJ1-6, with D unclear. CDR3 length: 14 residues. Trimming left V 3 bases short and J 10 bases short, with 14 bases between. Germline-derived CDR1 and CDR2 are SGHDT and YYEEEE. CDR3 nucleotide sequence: TGTGCCAGCAGCTACTTTAACAGAAGATCACCCCTCCACTTT. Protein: CASSYFNRRSPLHF. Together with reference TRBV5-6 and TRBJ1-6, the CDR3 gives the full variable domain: DAGVTQSPTHLIKTRGQQVTLRCSPKSGHDTVSWYQQALGQGPQFIFQYYEEEERQRGNFPDRFSGHQFPNYSSELNVNALLLGDSALYLCASSYFNRRSPLHFGNGTRLTVT.

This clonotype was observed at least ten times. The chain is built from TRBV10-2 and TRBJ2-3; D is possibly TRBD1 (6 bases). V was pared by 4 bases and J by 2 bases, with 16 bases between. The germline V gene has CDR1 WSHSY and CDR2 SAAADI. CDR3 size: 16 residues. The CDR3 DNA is TGCGCCAGCAGTGGGCCCTTGGGGGCAGACACAGATACGCAGTATTTT. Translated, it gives CASSGPLGADTDTQYF.

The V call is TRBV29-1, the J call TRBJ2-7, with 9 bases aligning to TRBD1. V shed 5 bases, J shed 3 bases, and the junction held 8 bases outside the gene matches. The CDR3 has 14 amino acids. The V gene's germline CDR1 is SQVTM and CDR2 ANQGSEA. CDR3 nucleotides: TGCAGCGTTCACGGACAGGGGATCGGCTACGAGCAGTACGTC. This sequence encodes CSVHGQGIGYEQYV.

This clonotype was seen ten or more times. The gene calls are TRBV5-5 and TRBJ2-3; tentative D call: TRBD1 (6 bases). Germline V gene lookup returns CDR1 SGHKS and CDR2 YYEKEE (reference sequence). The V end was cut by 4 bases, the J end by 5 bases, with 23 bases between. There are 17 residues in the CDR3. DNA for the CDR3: TGTGCCAGCAGCCAAAGTCCGGGACACCTACAGGGAGATACGCAGTATTTT. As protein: CASSQSPGHLQGDTQYF. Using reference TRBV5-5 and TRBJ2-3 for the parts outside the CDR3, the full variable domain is DAGVTQSPTHLIKTRGQQVTLRCSPISGHKSVSWYQQVLGQGPQFIFQYYEKEERGRGNFPDRFSARQFPNYSSELNVNALLLGDSALYLCASSQSPGHLQGDTQYFGPGTRLTVL.

CDR3 protein: CASSFKDGANVLTF. CDR3 nucleotides: TGTGCCAGCAGCTTTAAGGATGGGGCCAACGTCCTGACTTTC. This sequence joins TRBV5-4 and TRBJ2-6, with D uncertain. V lost 2 bases and J 3 bases, leaving 6 bases between the germline ends. Per the germline V gene, CDR1 is SGHNT and CDR2 is YYREEE (reference sequence). CDR3 length equals 14 residues.

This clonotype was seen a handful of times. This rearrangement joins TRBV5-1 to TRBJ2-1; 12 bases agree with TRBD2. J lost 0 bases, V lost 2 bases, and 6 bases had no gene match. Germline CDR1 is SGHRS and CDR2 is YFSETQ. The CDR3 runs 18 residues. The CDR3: CASSLRLAGALSYNEQFF. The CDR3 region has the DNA TGCGCCAGCAGCTTACGACTAGCGGGGGCCCTCTCCTACAATGAGCAGTTCTTC.

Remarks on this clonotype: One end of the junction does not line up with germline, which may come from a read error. Written as DNA, the CDR3 is TGTGCCAGCGGCTTTCAGGGGGGCAACACCGGGGAGCTGTTTTTT. This encodes CASGFQGGNTGELFF. This chain links TRBV5-5 with TRBJ2-2; tentatively, D is TRBD1 (7 bases). This CDR3 comprises 15 residues. Germline CDR1 SGHKS, CDR2 YYEKEE (reference sequence). The full variable domain, in which reference TRBV5-5 and TRBJ2-2 provide the parts outside the CDR3, is DAGVTQSPTHLIKTRGQQVTLRCSPISGHKSVSWYQQVLGQGPQFIFQYYEKEERGRGNFPDRFSARQFPNYSSELNVNALLLGDSALYLCASGFQGGNTGELFFGEGSRLTVL.

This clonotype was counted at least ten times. CDR3 sequence reads: CSVYLVLNTEAFF. In nucleotides, the CDR3 is TGCAGCGTTTATTTGGTGTTGAACACTGAAGCTTTCTTT. This rearrangement joins TRBV29-1 to TRBJ1-1; D is unresolved. The length of the CDR3 is 13 residues. V was clipped by 5 bases and J by 0 bases, with 10 bases between them. Looked up from germline, CDR1 is SQVTM and CDR2 is ANQGSEA.

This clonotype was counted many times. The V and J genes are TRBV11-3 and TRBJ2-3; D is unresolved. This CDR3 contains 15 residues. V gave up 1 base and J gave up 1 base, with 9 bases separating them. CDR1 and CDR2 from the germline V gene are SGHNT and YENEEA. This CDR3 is CASSLGGMRTDTQYF. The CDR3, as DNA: TGTGCCAGCAGCTTAGGCGGAATGCGCACAGATACGCAGTATTTT.

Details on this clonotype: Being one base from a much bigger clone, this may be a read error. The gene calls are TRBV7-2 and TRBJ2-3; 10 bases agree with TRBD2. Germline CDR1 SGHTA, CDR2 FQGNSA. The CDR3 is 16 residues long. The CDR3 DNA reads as TGTGCCAGCAGCTTAGTCAATAGCGGGGGGTCAGATACGCATTATTTT. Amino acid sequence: CASSLVNSGGSDTHYF.

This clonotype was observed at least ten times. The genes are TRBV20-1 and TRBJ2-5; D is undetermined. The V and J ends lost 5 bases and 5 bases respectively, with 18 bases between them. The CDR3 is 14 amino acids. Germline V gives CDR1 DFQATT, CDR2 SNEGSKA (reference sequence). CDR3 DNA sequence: TGCAGTGCTGGTAGTATAAATCGTGCGGAGACCCAGTACTTC. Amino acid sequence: CSAGSINRAETQYF.

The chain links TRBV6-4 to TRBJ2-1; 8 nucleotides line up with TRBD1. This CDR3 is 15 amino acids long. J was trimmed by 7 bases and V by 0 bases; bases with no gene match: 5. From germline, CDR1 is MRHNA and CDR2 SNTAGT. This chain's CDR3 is CASSDSITGGNEQFF. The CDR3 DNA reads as TGTGCCAGCAGTGACTCAATTACAGGGGGTAATGAGCAGTTCTTC.